The present T cell receptor beta chain was sequenced within a study of blood T cell repertoires in COVID-19. Germline V gives CDR1 MNHEY, CDR2 SVGAGI. The V gene lost 3 bases and the J gene lost 2 bases, with 10 bases spanning the gap. There are 14 residues in the CDR3. Measured with immunoSEQ multiplex PCR; TCRdb has only the in-frame clones, and not every one. Counted here are approximately 170,000 clones, roughly four fifths occurring once; the ten biggest clones make up 12%. The source material was peripheral blood. The sequence was obtained from a woman in her fifties or sixties with acute or convalescent COVID-19. The chain carries TRBV6-5 and TRBJ1-2; no definite D call. The CDR3 DNA is TGTGCCAGCAGTTATGCCGGGTCGAACTATGGCTACACCTTC. This encodes CASSYAGSNYGYTF.